Listed here are 26 T cell receptor beta chains from one sample, sequenced in a study of cytomegalovirus exposure and HLA in healthy donors. Amplification used 60 Vbeta primers and 13 Jbeta primers. Clones were sequenced by immunoSEQ multiplex PCR, and TCRdb holds only the in-frame ones, with some missing. The sample's table shows 75,000 to 95,000 clones. Sequencing was performed on PBMCs. The receptors shown here come from a woman in her sixties or seventies in good health and CMV-seronegative.

The chain joins TRBV19 to TRBJ2-1, with 13 bases fitting TRBD2. The CDR3 covers 20 residues. Germline V gene lookup returns CDR1 LNHDA and CDR2 SQIVND (reference sequence). The ends lost 6 bases at V and 0 bases at J; junction bases unmatched: 14. This CDR3 reads CASSKSGWTSGRSSYNEQFF. As DNA, the CDR3 is TGTGCCAGTAGCAAATCCGGCTGGACTAGCGGGAGAAGCTCCTACAATGAGCAGTTCTTC.

The rearrangement links TRBV5-6 to TRBJ2-7, with a weak D call TRBD2 (6 bases). Looked up from germline, CDR1 is SGHDT and CDR2 is YYEEEE. Trimming left V 0 bases short and J 1 base short, with 11 bases between. The CDR3 is 15 amino acids. The CDR3 DNA follows: TGTGCCAGCAGCTTGGTGCTAGCGTCTTCCTACGAGCAGTACTTC. This codes for CASSLVLASSYEQYF.

CDR3 in amino acids: CASSVGGLAGGGEQFF. CDR3 DNA: TGTGCCAGCAGCGTAGGTGGTTTAGCGGGAGGCGGGGAGCAGTTCTTC. The chain uses TRBV9 and TRBJ2-1; TRBD2 matches at 10 bases. Germline V gene lookup returns CDR1 SGDLS and CDR2 YYNGEE. The junction had 10 bases not matched to a gene; V was cut back by 0 bases and J by 10 bases. The CDR3 extends over 16 amino acids.

The chain uses TRBV5-1 and TRBJ2-3; D is possibly TRBD2 (6 bases). CDR1 and CDR2 from the germline V gene are SGHRS and YFSETQ. V shed 2 bases and J shed 0 bases, with 10 bases lying between them. The CDR3 is 15 amino acids. CDR3 protein: CASSFMGGSTDTQYF. CDR3 DNA sequence: TGCGCCAGCAGCTTCATGGGAGGAAGCACAGATACGCAGTATTTT.

The V and J genes are TRBV30 and TRBJ2-7; D remains unclear. The CDR3 consists of 12 residues. From germline, CDR1 is GTSNPN and CDR2 SVGIG (reference sequence). The CDR3 DNA follows: TGTGCTACTGACGGCGGATCCTACGAGCAGTACTTC. The encoded protein is CATDGGSYEQYF. Together with reference TRBV30 and TRBJ2-7, the CDR3 gives the full variable domain: SQTIHQWPATLVQPVGSPLSLECTVEGTSNPNLYWYRQAAGRGLQLLFYSVGIGQISSEVPQNLSASRPQDRQFILSSKKLLLSDSGFYLCATDGGSYEQYFGPGTRLTVT.

This chain joins TRBV19 and TRBJ2-3, with 10 bases identical to TRBD1. V was clipped by 7 bases and J by 3 bases; unmatched bases: 4. The CDR3 covers 14 residues. The germline V gene encodes CDR1 LNHDA and CDR2 SQIVND (reference sequence). This CDR3 reads CASNPGQGTDTQYF. The CDR3, as DNA: TGTGCCAGTAACCCGGGACAGGGGACAGATACGCAGTATTTT.

The V gene is TRBV7-9, the J gene TRBJ2-1; maybe TRBD2 (6 bases). The CDR3 is 15 residues long. The ends were cut back, 5 bases at V and 8 bases at J, with 19 bases in the middle. CDR1 SEHNR and CDR2 FQNEAQ come from the germline V gene (reference sequence). CDR3 loop: CASSRDFSEGDEQFF. Here the CDR3 DNA reads TGTGCCAGCAGCCGGGACTTTAGCGAGGGCGATGAGCAGTTCTTC.

The chain joins TRBV6-5 to TRBJ1-5; 7 bases agree with TRBD1. There are 15 residues in the CDR3. The ends lost 5 bases at V and 5 bases at J; junction bases unmatched: 9. Per the germline V gene, CDR1 is MNHEY and CDR2 is SVGAGI. The CDR3 spells CASSTRQGIDQPQHF. The CDR3, as DNA: TGTGCCAGCAGTACTAGACAGGGTATAGATCAGCCCCAGCATTTT.

The J gene is TRBJ1-4, the V gene TRBV30, with 9 positions matching TRBD1. The CDR3 spans 14 residues. The ends lost 0 bases at V and 7 bases at J; junction bases unmatched: 3. Germline V lookup: CDR1 GTSNPN, CDR2 SVGIG (reference sequence). The CDR3 DNA reads as TGTGCCTGGAGTGTAGGACAGGGGAGTGAAAAACTGTTTTTT. Translating it yields CAWSVGQGSEKLFF.

This chain uses TRBV19 with TRBJ2-1, with D tentatively TRBD1 (6 bases). V lost 4 bases to trimming and J lost 8 bases, with 9 bases between them. CDR1 is LNHDA, CDR2 SQIVND, per germline (reference sequence). The CDR3 extends over 12 amino acids. The CDR3 here is CASSRSGDEQFF. CDR3 DNA: TGTGCCAGTAGTAGATCAGGGGATGAGCAGTTCTTC.

The chain employs TRBV4-2 and TRBJ2-7; weak D call: TRBD2 (5 bases). Germline V CDR1 and CDR2: LGHNA, YNFKEQ. There are 15 residues in the CDR3. Trimming removed 0 bases at V and 3 bases at J, with 12 bases between. The CDR3 sequence: CASSQDFGSGYEQYF. CDR3 DNA: TGTGCCAGCAGCCAAGATTTTGGGAGCGGCTACGAGCAGTACTTC.

In DNA form, the CDR3 reads TGTGCCAGCAGTGAATATCCAGGGGCGACGGGCGAGCAGTACTTC. Protein product: CASSEYPGATGEQYF. V gene TRBV6-1 combines with J gene TRBJ2-5; D possibly corresponds to TRBD1 (6 bases). The end of the DNA fits TRBJ2-7 better, so the J call may be wrong. The CDR3 spans 15 residues. Germline values: CDR1 MNHNS, CDR2 SASEGT.

The rearrangement joins TRBV29-1 to TRBJ2-3; D is unresolved. CDR1 is SQVTM and CDR2 is ANQGSEA in the germline V gene. The V end lost 0 bases, the J end lost 2 bases, and 9 bases lay between the germline ends. The CDR3 extends over 14 amino acids. CDR3: CSVEEYRYTDTQYF. As DNA, the CDR3 is TGCAGCGTTGAAGAGTATCGGTACACAGATACGCAGTATTTT.

The V and J genes are TRBV5-4 and TRBJ2-7; D is uncertain. The V end was cut by 0 bases, the J end by 7 bases, with 11 bases between. Germline CDR1 is SGHNT and CDR2 is YYREEE (reference sequence). CDR3 length equals 13 residues. CDR3 loop: CASSLVDFGEQYF. The DNA of the CDR3 is TGTGCCAGCAGCTTGGTTGACTTTGGGGAGCAGTACTTC.

The rearrangement uses TRBV15 and TRBJ1-2, with 9 bases that match TRBD1. CDR1 and CDR2 from the germline V gene are LNHNV and YYDKDF (reference sequence). The CDR3 has 16 amino acids. With V trimmed by 1 base and J by 6 bases, 9 bases remained unmatched. CDR3 in amino acids: CATSRGATGGGDGYTF. Written as DNA, the CDR3 is TGTGCCACCAGCAGAGGAGCGACAGGGGGTGGTGATGGCTACACCTTC.

The chain combines TRBV19 with TRBJ2-3; 8 nucleotides line up with TRBD1. Germline V lookup: CDR1 LNHDA, CDR2 SQIVND (reference sequence). CDR3 length: 15 residues. V lost 6 bases to trimming and J lost 0 bases; unmatched junction nucleotides: 5. CDR3 bases: TGTGCCAGTAGACCGGACAGGGAGAGCACAGATACGCAGTATTTT. Its protein product is CASRPDRESTDTQYF.

This chain connects TRBV11-3 to TRBJ2-2, with 7 positions matching TRBD2. J was trimmed by 4 bases and V by 5 bases; bases with no gene match: 7. The CDR3 consists of 15 residues. CDR1 and CDR2 (germline): SGHNT, YENEEA. The CDR3 DNA reads TGTGCCAGCAGCGGGGGGGGGAGTATCACCGGGGAGCTGTTTTTT. Amino acid sequence: CASSGGGSITGELFF.

The chain employs TRBV18 and TRBJ2-5; TRBD2 matches at 10 bases. Germline V gene lookup returns CDR1 KGHSH and CDR2 LQKENI. The CDR3 sequence is 15 residues long. V gave up 3 bases and J gave up 5 bases; unmatched junction bases: 6. The CDR3 spells CASSPSGRRGETQYF. The CDR3, as DNA: TGTGCCAGCTCACCTAGCGGGAGGAGAGGGGAGACCCAGTACTTC. The entire variable domain, with the rest obtained from reference TRBV18 and TRBJ2-5, is as follows: NAGVMQNPRHLVRRRGQEARLRCSPMKGHSHVYWYRQLPEEGLKFMVYLQKENIIDESGMPKERFSAEFPKEGPSILRIQQVVRGDSAAYFCASSPSGRRGETQYFGPGTRLLVL.

The genes are TRBV13 and TRBJ1-5; D unclear. This CDR3 contains 14 residues. Germline V lookup: CDR1 PRHDT, CDR2 FYEKMQ (reference sequence). The V end was cut by 4 bases, the J end by 0 bases, with 7 bases between. CDR3 bases: TGTGCCAGCAGCTCGGGAGGTAGCAATCAGCCCCAGCATTTT. Protein product: CASSSGGSNQPQHF. The whole variable domain, remainder taken from reference TRBV13 and TRBJ1-5, is AAGVIQSPRHLIKEKRETATLKCYPIPRHDTVYWYQQGPGQDPQFLISFYEKMQSDKGSIPDRFSAQQFSDYHSELNMSSLELGDSALYFCASSSGGSNQPQHFGDGTRLSIL.

The V and J genes are TRBV2 and TRBJ2-1, with 7 positions matching TRBD1. This CDR3 spans 13 amino acids. The V gene's germline CDR1 is SNHLY and CDR2 FYNNEI. Trimming removed 6 bases from V and 8 bases from J; junction bases left unmatched: 7. Here the CDR3 DNA reads TGTGCCAGCAGAGTGACAGGGTTGGATGAGCAGTTCTTC. This translates into CASRVTGLDEQFF.

J is TRBJ2-1 and V is TRBV10-3, with D possibly matching TRBD1 (5 bases). The germline V gene has CDR1 ENHRY and CDR2 SYGVKD. The CDR3 sequence is 13 residues long. V lost 6 bases and J 7 bases, leaving 13 bases between the germline ends. The CDR3: CAIRSRAENEQFF. In nucleotides, the CDR3 is TGTGCCATCAGAAGCAGGGCAGAAAATGAGCAGTTCTTC.

The chain carries TRBV7-2 and TRBJ1-1; maybe TRBD1 (5 bases). The V end was cut by 5 bases, the J end by 5 bases, with 18 bases between. The CDR3 extends over 15 amino acids. Per the germline V gene, CDR1 is SGHTA and CDR2 is FQGNSA. In DNA, the CDR3 is TGTGCCAGCAGCCTTCCTGGGGGGAGCTGGACTGAAGCTTTCTTT. This translates into CASSLPGGSWTEAFF.

The V call is TRBV29-1, the J call TRBJ1-1, with 10 positions matching TRBD1. Germline CDR1 is SQVTM and CDR2 is ANQGSEA. The CDR3 loop spans 14 amino acids. Germline trimming cut 3 bases from V and 1 base from J; bases unmatched to any gene: 2. This chain's CDR3 is CSVEGTGANTEAFF. DNA for the CDR3: TGCAGCGTTGAGGGGACAGGGGCGAACACTGAAGCTTTCTTT.

The V call is TRBV23-1, the J call TRBJ2-5; 7 bases fit TRBD1. TRBV23-1 is given ORF status, its function remaining uncertain. CDR3 length: 19 residues. Trimming at V came to 2 bases and at J to 1 base, leaving 16 bases not matched to a gene. The CDR3 here is CASSQPDNREGGIQETQYF. The DNA of the CDR3 is TGCGCCAGCAGTCAACCGGATAACAGGGAAGGGGGCATCCAAGAGACCCAGTACTTC.

J is TRBJ2-5 and V is TRBV5-1, with TRBD2 matching 9 bases. The germline V gene encodes CDR1 SGHRS and CDR2 YFSETQ. This CDR3 has 16 residues. Trimming removed 0 bases from V and 4 bases from J; junction bases left unmatched: 7. The CDR3 protein is CASSLALAGEVETQYF. For the CDR3, the DNA is TGCGCCAGCAGCTTGGCGTTAGCGGGAGAAGTAGAGACCCAGTACTTC.

The CDR3 spells CASRGTGSSYNEQFF. In DNA, the CDR3 is TGTGCCAGCAGGGGGACAGGGAGCTCCTACAATGAGCAGTTCTTC. The rearrangement uses TRBV2 and TRBJ2-1; 9 bases are shared with TRBD1. Germline V lookup: CDR1 SNHLY, CDR2 FYNNEI. The CDR3 runs 15 residues. J gave up 0 bases and V 6 bases, and 3 bases lay outside the gene matches.